The clone carrying this T cell receptor (beta chain) showed up just a few times. Its antigen is not known. The data were taken from a study of response to subunit inactivated influenza vaccine. General study points: Researchers suggested that each seasonal influenza vaccination recruits few new T cells.

The CDR3 has 15 residues. Trimming shortened V by 4 bases and J by 4 bases, and 16 bases separated the two germline ends. TCRdb re-called the RT-PCR reads with MiXCR, one entry per CDR3 protein. The table shows 800,000 to 1,000,000 distinct CDR3 sequences, with roughly 20% occurring only once. The receptor was isolated from a man between 45 and 60 years old who received an inactivated influenza vaccine. The sequencing here drew on PBMCs from blood, taken roughly 5 days after vaccination. V gene TRBV12-3 or TRBV12-4 combines with J gene TRBJ2-5, with D maybe TRBD2 (5 bases). The CDR3 nucleotides read TGTGCCAGCAGTTCCCGGGCCCTCCGGGGAGAGACCCAGTACTTC. This translates into CASSSRALRGETQYF.